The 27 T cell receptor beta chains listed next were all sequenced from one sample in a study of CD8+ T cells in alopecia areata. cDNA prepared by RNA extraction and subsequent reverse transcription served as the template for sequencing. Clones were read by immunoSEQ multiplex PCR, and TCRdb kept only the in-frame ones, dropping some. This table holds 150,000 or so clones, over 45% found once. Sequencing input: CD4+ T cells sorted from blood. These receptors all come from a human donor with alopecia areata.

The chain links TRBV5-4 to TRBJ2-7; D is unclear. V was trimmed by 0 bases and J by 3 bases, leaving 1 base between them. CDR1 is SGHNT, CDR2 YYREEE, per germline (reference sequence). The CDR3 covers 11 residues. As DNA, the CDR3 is TGTGCCAGCAGCTTGGACTACGAGCAGTACTTC. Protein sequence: CASSLDYEQYF.

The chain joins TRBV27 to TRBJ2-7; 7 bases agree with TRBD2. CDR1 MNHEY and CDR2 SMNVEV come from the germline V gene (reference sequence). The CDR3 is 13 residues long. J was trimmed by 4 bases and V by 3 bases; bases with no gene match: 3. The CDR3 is CASSFAGEYEQYF. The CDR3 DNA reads TGTGCCAGCAGTTTCGCGGGAGAATACGAGCAGTACTTC.

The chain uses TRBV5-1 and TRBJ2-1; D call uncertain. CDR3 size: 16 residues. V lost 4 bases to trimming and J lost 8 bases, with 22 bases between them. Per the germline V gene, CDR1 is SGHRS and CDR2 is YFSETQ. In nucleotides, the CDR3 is TGCGCCAGCAGCGCACAACCGGGCCCACTCGTCCATGAGCAGTTCTTC. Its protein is CASSAQPGPLVHEQFF.

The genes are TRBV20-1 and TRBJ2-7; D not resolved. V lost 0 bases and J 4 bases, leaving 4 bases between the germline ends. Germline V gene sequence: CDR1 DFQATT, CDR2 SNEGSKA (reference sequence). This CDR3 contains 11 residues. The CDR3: CSARDTYEQYF. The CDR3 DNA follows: TGCAGTGCTAGAGATACTTACGAGCAGTACTTC.

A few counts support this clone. The CDR3 DNA follows: TGTGCCAGCAGCTCTCGCAGGGACACTGAAGCTTTCTTT. Translating it yields CASSSRRDTEAFF. The V and J genes are TRBV7-9 and TRBJ1-1; D possibly corresponds to TRBD1 (5 bases). The CDR3 length is 13 residues. V gave up 4 bases and J gave up 3 bases, with 9 bases separating them. The germline V gene has CDR1 SEHNR and CDR2 FQNEAQ (reference sequence). The whole variable domain, filled in from reference TRBV7-9 and TRBJ1-1, reads DTGVSQNPRHKITKRGQNVTFRCDPISEHNRLYWYRQTLGQGPEFLTYFQNEAQLEKSRLLSDRFSAERPKGSFSTLEIQRTEQGDSAMYLCASSSRRDTEAFFGQGTRLTVV.

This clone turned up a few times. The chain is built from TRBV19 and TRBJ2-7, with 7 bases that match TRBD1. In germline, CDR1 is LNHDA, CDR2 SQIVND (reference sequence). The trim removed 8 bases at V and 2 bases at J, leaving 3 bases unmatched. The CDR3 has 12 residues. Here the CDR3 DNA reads TGTGCCAGTTCCAGGGGGACCTACGAGCAGTACTTC. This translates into CASSRGTYEQYF.

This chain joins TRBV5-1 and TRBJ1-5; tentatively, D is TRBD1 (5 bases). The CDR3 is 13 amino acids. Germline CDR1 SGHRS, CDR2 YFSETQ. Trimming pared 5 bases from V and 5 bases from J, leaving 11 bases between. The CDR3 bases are TGCGCCAGCAGGCCAGGGCAGGATCAGCCCCAGCATTTT. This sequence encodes CASRPGQDQPQHF.

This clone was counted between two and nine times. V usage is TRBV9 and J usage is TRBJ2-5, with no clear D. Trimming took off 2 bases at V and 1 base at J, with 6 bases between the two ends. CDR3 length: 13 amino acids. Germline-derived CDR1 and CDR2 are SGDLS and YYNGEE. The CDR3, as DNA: TGTGCCAGCAGCGTGGCACCCCAAGAGACCCAGTACTTC. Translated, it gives CASSVAPQETQYF.

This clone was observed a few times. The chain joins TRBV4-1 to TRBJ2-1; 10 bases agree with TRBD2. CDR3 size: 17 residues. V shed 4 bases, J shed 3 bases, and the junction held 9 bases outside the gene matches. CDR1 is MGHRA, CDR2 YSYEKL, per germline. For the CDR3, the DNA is TGCGCCAGCAGCCTCACCAGAACTAGCGGGGTCTACAATGAGCAGTTCTTC. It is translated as CASSLTRTSGVYNEQFF.

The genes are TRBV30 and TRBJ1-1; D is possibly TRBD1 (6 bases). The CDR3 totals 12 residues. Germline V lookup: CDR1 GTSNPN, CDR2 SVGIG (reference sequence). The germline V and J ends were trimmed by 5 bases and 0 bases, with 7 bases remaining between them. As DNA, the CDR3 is TGTGCCTGGGGACAGTTGAACACTGAAGCTTTCTTT. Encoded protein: CAWGQLNTEAFF. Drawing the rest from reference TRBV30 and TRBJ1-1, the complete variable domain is SQTIHQWPATLVQPVGSPLSLECTVEGTSNPNLYWYRQAAGRGLQLLFYSVGIGQISSEVPQNLSASRPQDRQFILSSKKLLLSDSGFYLCAWGQLNTEAFFGQGTRLTVV.

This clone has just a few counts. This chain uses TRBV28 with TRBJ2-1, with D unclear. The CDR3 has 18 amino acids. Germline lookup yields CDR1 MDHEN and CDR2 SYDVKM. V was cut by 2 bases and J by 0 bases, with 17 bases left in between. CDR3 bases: TGTGCCAGCAGTTTACCCTCCGAACTGGCTCACTCCTACAATGAGCAGTTCTTC. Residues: CASSLPSELAHSYNEQFF.

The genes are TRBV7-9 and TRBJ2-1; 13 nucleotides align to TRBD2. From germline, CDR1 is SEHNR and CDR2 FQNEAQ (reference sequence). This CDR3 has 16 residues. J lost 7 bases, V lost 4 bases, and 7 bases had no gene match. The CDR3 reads CASSSTSGRTDNEQFF. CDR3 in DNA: TGTGCCAGCAGCTCGACTAGCGGGAGGACGGATAATGAGCAGTTCTTC.

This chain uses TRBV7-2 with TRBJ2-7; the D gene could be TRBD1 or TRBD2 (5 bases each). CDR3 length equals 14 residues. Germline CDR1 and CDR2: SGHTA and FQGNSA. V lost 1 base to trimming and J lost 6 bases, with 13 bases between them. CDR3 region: CASSLVFGTIEQYF. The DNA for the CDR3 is TGTGCCAGCAGCTTAGTTTTCGGGACGATCGAGCAGTACTTC. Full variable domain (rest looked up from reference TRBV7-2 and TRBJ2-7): GAGVSQSPSNKVTEKGKDVELRCDPISGHTALYWYRQSLGQGLEFLIYFQGNSAPDKSGLPSDRFSAERTGGSVSTLTIQRTQQEDSAVYLCASSLVFGTIEQYFGPGTRLTVT.

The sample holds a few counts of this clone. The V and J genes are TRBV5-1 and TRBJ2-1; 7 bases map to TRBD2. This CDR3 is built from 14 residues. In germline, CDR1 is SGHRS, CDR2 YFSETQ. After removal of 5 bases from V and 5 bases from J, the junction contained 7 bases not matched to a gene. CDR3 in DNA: TGCGCCAGCAGAATGACTAGCACGAACAATGAGCAGTTCTTC. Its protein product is CASRMTSTNNEQFF. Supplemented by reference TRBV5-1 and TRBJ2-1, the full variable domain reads KAGVTQTPRYLIKTRGQQVTLSCSPISGHRSVSWYQQTPGQGLQFLFEYFSETQRNKGNFPGRFSGRQFSNSRSEMNVSTLELGDSALYLCASRMTSTNNEQFFGPGTRLTVL.

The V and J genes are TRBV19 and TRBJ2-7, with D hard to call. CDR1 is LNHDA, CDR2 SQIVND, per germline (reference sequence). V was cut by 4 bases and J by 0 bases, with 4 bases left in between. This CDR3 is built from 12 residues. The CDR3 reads CASSKSSYEQYF. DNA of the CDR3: TGTGCCAGTAGTAAGAGCTCCTACGAGCAGTACTTC.

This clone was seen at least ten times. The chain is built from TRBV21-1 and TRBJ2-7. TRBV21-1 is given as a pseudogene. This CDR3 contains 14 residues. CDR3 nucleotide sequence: TGTGCCAGCAGCTCCCAAGGCCCAACCTACGAGCAGTACTTC. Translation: CASSSQGPTYEQYF.

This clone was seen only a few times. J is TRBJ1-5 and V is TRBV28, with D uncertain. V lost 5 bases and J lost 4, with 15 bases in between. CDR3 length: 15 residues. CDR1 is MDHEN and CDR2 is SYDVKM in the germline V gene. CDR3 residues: CASSLPLGQNQPQHF. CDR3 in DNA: TGTGCCAGCAGTCTCCCTCTAGGGCAAAATCAGCCCCAGCATTTT.

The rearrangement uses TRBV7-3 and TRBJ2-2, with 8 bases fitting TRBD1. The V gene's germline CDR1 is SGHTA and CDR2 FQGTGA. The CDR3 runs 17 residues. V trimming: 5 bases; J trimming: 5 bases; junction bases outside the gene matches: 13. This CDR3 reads CASSPTSTGVLTGELFF. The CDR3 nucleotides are TGTGCCAGCAGCCCAACTTCGACAGGGGTATTAACCGGGGAGCTGTTTTTT.

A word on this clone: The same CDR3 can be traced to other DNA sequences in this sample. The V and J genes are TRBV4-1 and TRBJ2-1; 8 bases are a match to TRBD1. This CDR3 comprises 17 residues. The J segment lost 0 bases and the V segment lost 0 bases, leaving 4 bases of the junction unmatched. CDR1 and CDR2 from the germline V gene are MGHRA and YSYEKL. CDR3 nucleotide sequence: TGCGCCAGCAGCCAAGACCCCAGGGGGCACTCCTACAATGAGCAGTTCTTC. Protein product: CASSQDPRGHSYNEQFF.

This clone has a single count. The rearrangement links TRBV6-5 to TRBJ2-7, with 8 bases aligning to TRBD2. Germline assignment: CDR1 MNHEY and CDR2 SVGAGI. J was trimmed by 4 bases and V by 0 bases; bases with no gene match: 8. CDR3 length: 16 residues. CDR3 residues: CASSYSMAGGVYEQYF. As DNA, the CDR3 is TGTGCCAGCAGTTACTCGATGGCGGGAGGTGTGTACGAGCAGTACTTC.

As DNA, the CDR3 is TGTGCCAGCAGCTTAGCCGGGCTTTACGAGCAGTACTTC. Translating gives CASSLAGLYEQYF. The genes are TRBV13 and TRBJ2-7; no clear D. Germline V gene sequence: CDR1 PRHDT, CDR2 FYEKMQ (reference sequence). The CDR3 is 13 residues long. Between the trimmed V and J ends, which lost 1 base and 4 bases, there was a span of 8 bases.

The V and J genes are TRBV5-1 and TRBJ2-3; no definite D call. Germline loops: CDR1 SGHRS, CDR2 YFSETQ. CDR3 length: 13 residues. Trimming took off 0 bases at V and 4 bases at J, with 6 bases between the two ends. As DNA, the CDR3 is TGCGCCAGCAGCTTGGCCGAGGCAGATACGCAGTATTTT. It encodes CASSLAEADTQYF.

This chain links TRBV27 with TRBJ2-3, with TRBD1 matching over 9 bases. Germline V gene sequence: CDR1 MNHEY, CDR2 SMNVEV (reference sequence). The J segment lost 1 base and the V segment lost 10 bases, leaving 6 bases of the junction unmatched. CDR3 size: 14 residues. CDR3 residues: CATKQGAGTDTQYF. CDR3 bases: TGTGCCACCAAACAGGGGGCCGGCACAGATACGCAGTATTTT.

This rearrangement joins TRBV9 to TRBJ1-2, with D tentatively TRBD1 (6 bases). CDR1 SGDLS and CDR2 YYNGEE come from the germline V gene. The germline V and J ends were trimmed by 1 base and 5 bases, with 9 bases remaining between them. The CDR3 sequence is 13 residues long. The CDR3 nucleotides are TGTGCCAGCAGCGTACGTAGGGGGTATGGCTACACCTTC. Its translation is CASSVRRGYGYTF.

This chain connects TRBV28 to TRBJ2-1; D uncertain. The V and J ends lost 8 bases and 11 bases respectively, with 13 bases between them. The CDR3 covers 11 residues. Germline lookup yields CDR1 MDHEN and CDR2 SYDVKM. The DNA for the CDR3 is TGTGCCAGCCGCGCCATGCACAAGCAGTTCTTC. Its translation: CASRAMHKQFF. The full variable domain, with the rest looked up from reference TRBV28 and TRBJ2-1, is DVKVTQSSRYLVKRTGEKVFLECVQDMDHENMFWYRQDPGLGLRLIYFSYDVKMKEKGDIPEGYSVSREKKERFSLILESASTNQTSMYLCASRAMHKQFFGPGTRLTVL.

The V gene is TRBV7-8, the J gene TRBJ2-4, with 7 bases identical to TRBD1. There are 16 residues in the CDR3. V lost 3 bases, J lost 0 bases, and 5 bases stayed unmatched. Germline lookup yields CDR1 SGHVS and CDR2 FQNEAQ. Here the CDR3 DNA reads TGTGCCAGCAGCTTGGCGAGGGGGCCAGCCAAAAACATTCAGTACTTC. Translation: CASSLARGPAKNIQYF.

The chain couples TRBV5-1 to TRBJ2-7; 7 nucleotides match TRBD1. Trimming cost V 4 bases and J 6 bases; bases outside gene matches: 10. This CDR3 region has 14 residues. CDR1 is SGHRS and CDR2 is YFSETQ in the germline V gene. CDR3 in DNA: TGCGCCAGCAGCCGCCTGGGACAGACCGGCGAGCAGTACTTC. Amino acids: CASSRLGQTGEQYF.